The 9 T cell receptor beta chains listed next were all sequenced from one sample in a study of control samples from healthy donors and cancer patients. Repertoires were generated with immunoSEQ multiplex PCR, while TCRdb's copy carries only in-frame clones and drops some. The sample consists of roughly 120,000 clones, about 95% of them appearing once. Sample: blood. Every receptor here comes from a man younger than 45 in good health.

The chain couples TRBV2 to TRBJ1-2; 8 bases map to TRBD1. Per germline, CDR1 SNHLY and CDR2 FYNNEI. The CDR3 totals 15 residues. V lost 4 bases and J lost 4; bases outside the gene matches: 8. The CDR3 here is CASSATGTGAYGYTF. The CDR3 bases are TGTGCCAGCAGTGCTACCGGGACAGGCGCCTATGGCTACACCTTC.

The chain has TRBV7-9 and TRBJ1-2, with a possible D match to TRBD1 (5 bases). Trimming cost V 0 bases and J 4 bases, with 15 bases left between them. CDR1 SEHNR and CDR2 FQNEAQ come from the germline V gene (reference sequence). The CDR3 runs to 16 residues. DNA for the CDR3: TGTGCCAGCAGCTTAGCGTTGGGGGGGAAAGGCTATGGCTACACCTTC. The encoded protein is CASSLALGGKGYGYTF. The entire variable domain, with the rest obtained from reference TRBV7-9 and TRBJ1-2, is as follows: DTGVSQNPRHKITKRGQNVTFRCDPISEHNRLYWYRQTLGQGPEFLTYFQNEAQLEKSRLLSDRFSAERPKGSFSTLEIQRTEQGDSAMYLCASSLALGGKGYGYTFGSGTRLTVV.

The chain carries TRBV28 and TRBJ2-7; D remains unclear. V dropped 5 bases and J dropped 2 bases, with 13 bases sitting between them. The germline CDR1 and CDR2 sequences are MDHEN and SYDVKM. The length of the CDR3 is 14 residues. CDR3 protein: CASSGRISTYEQYF. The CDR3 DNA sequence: TGTGCCAGCAGTGGACGGATAAGCACCTACGAGCAGTACTTC.

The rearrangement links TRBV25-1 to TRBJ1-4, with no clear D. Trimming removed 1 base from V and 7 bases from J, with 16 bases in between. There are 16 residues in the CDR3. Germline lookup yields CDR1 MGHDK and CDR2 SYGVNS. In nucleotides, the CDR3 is TGTGCCAGCAGTGAATTTGGCCTATTGATGGTTGAAAAACTGTTTTTT. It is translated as CASSEFGLLMVEKLFF.

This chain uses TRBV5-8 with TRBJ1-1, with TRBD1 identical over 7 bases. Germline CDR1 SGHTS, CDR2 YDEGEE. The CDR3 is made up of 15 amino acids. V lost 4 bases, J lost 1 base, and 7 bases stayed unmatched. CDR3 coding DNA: TGTGCCAGCAGCCATCCAGGGGGGAGGAACACTGAAGCTTTCTTT. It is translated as CASSHPGGRNTEAFF.

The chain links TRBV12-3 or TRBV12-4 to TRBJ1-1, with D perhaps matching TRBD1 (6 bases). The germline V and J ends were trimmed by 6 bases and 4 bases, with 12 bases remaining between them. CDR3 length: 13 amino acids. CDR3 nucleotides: TGTGCCAGCAGCCGTGACAGGTCCACTGAAGCTTTCTTT. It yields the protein CASSRDRSTEAFF.

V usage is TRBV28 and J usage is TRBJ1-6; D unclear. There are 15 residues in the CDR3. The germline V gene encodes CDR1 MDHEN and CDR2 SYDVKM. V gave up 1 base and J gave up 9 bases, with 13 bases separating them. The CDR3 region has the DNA TGTGCCAGCAGTTTATTTGCGGGGAATAGTTCACCCCTCCACTTT. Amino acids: CASSLFAGNSSPLHF.

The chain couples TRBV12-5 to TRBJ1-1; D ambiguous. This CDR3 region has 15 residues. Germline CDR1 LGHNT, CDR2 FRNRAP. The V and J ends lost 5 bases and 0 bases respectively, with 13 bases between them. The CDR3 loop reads CASGRGIEMNTEAFF. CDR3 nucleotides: TGTGCTAGTGGTCGTGGGATAGAGATGAACACTGAAGCTTTCTTT.

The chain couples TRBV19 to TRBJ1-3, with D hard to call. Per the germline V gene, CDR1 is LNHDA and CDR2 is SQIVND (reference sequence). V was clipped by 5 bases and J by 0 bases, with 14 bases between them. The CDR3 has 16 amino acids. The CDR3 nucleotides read TGTGCCAGTAGTCCCTTGACGGCTTACTCTGGAAACACCATATATTTT. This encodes CASSPLTAYSGNTIYF.